This T cell receptor (beta chain) came from a study of OX40 agonist ivuxolimab in advanced cancers. General observations from the study: Individuals who were partial responders at 0.1-3.0 mg/kg had clonal expansion that ranked among the lowest. At doses 0.1 to 3.0 mg/kg, CD4+ and CD8+ clones expanded.

Libraries were prepared by immunoSEQ multiplex PCR; TCRdb keeps only in-frame clonotypes and omits some of them. The data hold roughly 87,000 clones, with around 90% observed a single time. A note on this clone: Antigen specificity is unknown.

Autoimmune disease history or systemic immunosuppression led to patients being barred. Germline lookup yields CDR1 KGHSH and CDR2 LQKENI. The CDR3 length is 14 residues. Trimming took 6 bases from V and 1 from J; bases not matched to a gene: 3. This clonotype was sampled from an adult with an advanced solid tumor such as melanoma, head and neck, liver or kidney cancer. The starting material was CD4+ or CD8+ T cells sorted from blood, obtained in a trial of the OX40 agonist ivuxolimab. The gene calls are TRBV18 and TRBJ1-1; 9 bases line up with TRBD1. CDR3 bases: TGTGCCAGCTCTAGACAGGGGGAGAACACTGAAGCTTTCTTT. It translates to CASSRQGENTEAFF.